This TCR beta chain was recorded in a study of cytomegalovirus exposure and HLA in healthy donors. With respect to this clone: The antigen is not known.

V gave up 4 bases and J gave up 1 base, with 7 bases separating them. This CDR3 is 12 amino acids long. Germline CDR1 SQVTM, CDR2 ANQGSEA. Study-wide points: The study flagged roughly 160 TCR beta chains as cytomegalovirus-associated. Reports state that TCR beta sequences accurately predicted most subjects' HLA-A and HLA-B alleles.

Both 60 Vbeta primers and 13 Jbeta primers went into the PCR. In the authors' methods: Approximately 12 million of tens of millions of unique TCR beta chains were shared, per a later count. Data came from immunoSEQ multiplex PCR; TCRdb stores just in-frame clones and leaves some out. V, J and clone size are those of that table, while D and trimming were read from the DNA. Recorded for this sample: approximately 140,000 clones. Likely unrecorded immune exposures existed in these nominally healthy donors. Sequenced: PBMCs. The receptor's source is a woman in her late teens or twenties in good health and CMV-seronegative. The gene calls are TRBV29-1 and TRBJ1-1; possibly TRBD1 for D (5 bases). This CDR3 is CSVADRNTEAFF. The CDR3 DNA follows: TGCAGCGTTGCCGACAGGAACACTGAAGCTTTCTTT.